This T cell receptor (beta chain) was recovered during a study of control samples from healthy donors and cancer patients. Clones were sequenced by immunoSEQ multiplex PCR, and TCRdb holds only the in-frame ones, with some missing. Of fewer than 95,000 clones listed, approximately 86% are singletons. The V and J ends lost 1 base and 7 bases respectively, with 13 bases between them. Per the germline V gene, CDR1 is SGHRS and CDR2 is YFSETQ. The CDR3 has 14 amino acids. Specimen: blood. This sequence originates from a man aged 25 to 40 in good health. The V and J genes are TRBV5-1 and TRBJ2-3, with D perhaps matching TRBD1 or TRBD2 (7 bases each). CDR3 DNA: TGCGCCAGCAGCTTGTCAGGGGGGGTGAATACGCAGTATTTT. This translates into CASSLSGGVNTQYF.